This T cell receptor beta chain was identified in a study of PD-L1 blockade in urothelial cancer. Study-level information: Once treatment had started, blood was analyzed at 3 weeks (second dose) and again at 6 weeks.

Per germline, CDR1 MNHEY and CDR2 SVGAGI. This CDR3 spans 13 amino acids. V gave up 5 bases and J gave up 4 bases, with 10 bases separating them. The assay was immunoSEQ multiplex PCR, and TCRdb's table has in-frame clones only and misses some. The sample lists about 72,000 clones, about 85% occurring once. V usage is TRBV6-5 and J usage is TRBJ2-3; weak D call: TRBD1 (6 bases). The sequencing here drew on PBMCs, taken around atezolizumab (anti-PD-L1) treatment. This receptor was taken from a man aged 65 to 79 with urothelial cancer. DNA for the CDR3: TGTGCCAGCAGTCACCGGACAGCAGATACGCAGTATTTT. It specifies CASSHRTADTQYF.